This T cell receptor beta chain is from a study of blood T cell repertoires in COVID-19 (dated by TCRdb to the early 2020s). For context, the study as a whole: Samples covering the acute and convalescent phases of COVID-19 were provided by collaborators in the United States, Italy and Spain. The material from the prospective study consisted of cDNA or gDNA derived from T cells, B-cell-depleted T cells, or PBMCs. The dataset comprised deeply sampled blood TCRbeta repertoires from subjects exposed to, actively infected with, or recovered from COVID-19. The repertoires were made available in a free public database intended to serve as a resource for research on the immune response to SARS-CoV-2. Samples came from the ongoing ImmuneRACE study (first 160 participants) plus 1,254 subjects from 6 global collaborators. A de-identified subject ID, COVID-19 status, age in years and sex were almost always included in the sample metadata. Where HLA class I and class II types were available, the types were taken from metadata supplied by the sample provider, not from assay-based typing.

A few counts support this clone. The specificity of this receptor is unknown. No much larger clonotype is one base removed from it; base qualities were not supplied. Spanning cysteine to phenylalanine, the CDR3 consists of 16 amino acids. The entry retains the CDR3 DNA only, 48 bases that are in frame from base 1. Trimming at the junction amounts to 0 bases on V and 6 bases on J, and the germline ends lie 17 bases apart. Based on the germline V gene, the CDR1 and CDR2 sequences are LGHNA and YSLEER. TCRbeta CDR3 regions were amplified from genomic DNA by means of the immunoSEQ Assay, a bias-controlled multiplex PCR. On the authors' methods: The number of nucleated cells in each sample was estimated from the amplification of reference gene primers within the assay. Sequence reads were collapsed and filtered to measure the absolute abundance of every unique TCRbeta CDR3 rearrangement. Productive Simpson clonality was computed per sample as the square root of Simpson's diversity index over productive rearrangements. Drawn from immuneACCESS, this table holds only the in-frame rearrangements with V and J called that TCRdb kept. Clones are partly lost; checked studies trace under half to an unresolved V gene and leave the rest unexplained. The DNA gave D and trimming, while V, J and clone size come from that table. This sample has about 180,000 clones in its table, and roughly 81% of those were observed once. About 11% of the sample belongs to the ten largest clones.

The paper as a whole reports these results and caveats: The amount of clinical and demographic metadata varied by source and participant and was provided uncurated.

One collaborating source in Seattle enrolled patients while the patients were actively infected and followed the patients over time throughout the course of disease. Each collaborating institution followed its own protocols to collect whole blood in K2EDTA tubes. For TCRbeta analysis, collaborators shipped samples as frozen whole blood, isolated PBMCs, or DNA extracted from either of those sample types. The sequenced sample consisted of peripheral blood. Recombination joined TRBV4-3 with TRBJ1-1; no confident D gene assignment can be made. The clonotype comes from a woman older than 75 with COVID-19, enrolled during active disease. The sequence in DNA is TGCGCCAGCAGCCAAGACGCCAGCCCCCTAGGTGCTGAAGCTTTCTTT. This sequence encodes CASSQDASPLGAEAFF.